This T cell receptor beta chain stems from a study of T cell responses to AZD1222 COVID-19 vaccine (dated by TCRdb to the early 2020s). The study in broad terms: AZD1222 recipients given second doses at about 4 weeks or at about 12 weeks were pooled, since spike-specific TCR depth and breadth were not found to differ between the two schedules. A total of 230 to 250 trial participants underwent TCR sequencing, of whom 207 received two doses of AZD1222 and 26 received two doses of the MenACWY control vaccine. Trial participants were enrolled by age into subgroups of 18-55, 56-69 and 70-plus years, and around 150, 29 and 61 TCR-sequenced participants, respectively, were included in these subgroups. The investigation overall reported the following: A significant rise in spike-specific TCR breadth and depth was observed after two AZD1222 doses relative to day 0 and relative to MenACWY recipients. Participants were mostly white British and included more females than males, and it was suggested by the authors that clonal diversity may have been underestimated. In the small 56-69-year group, the increase in depth fell short of significance, most likely because of low power. Conclusions about previously exposed vaccinees are limited because only five or six AZD1222 recipients were SARS-CoV-2 seropositive at baseline. Reportedly, close to half of the unique spike-specific TCRs recognized epitopes lying outside the regions that are mutated in the B.1.351 and B.1.1.7 variants. The whole spike protein was spanned by vaccine-associated CD4 TCRs, and dominant responses were seen in regions 160-218 and 743-854. Because no day 14 peak-response samples were available, the repertoires could be characterized only after the peak T cell response.

The time point label here, explained by the study, means: baseline before first vaccination. Vaccinee samples came from UK trials COV001 and COV002, including a single-blind randomized controlled phase 2/3 trial of AZD1222 (ChAdOx1 nCoV-19) in healthy adults. For TCRbeta chain sequencing, PBMC samples from trial participants were taken at day 0 and at day 28 after the second dose. Details on this clone: Its recognized antigen is unknown. Per-base quality was not reported, and no clone a single base away is much larger than it.

Counted from cysteine to phenylalanine, this CDR3 has 15 amino acids. Only CDR3 DNA remains: 45 bases, in frame from the first base. CDR1 and CDR2, looked up from the germline V gene (reference sequence), are MNHEY and SMNVEV. The germline V and J ends show losses of 6 bases and 4 bases respectively, and no gene match explains 8 bases of the junction. The CDR3 regions of human TCRbeta chains were analyzed by immunosequencing. Turning to the authors' computational methods: TCRs in the repertoires were matched against a reference library of SARS-CoV-2-specific TCRs that had been generated with the MIRA antigen-specificity platform. Breadth was defined as the fraction of unique TCRs that were SARS-CoV-2-associated. Depth was defined as the fraction of total T cells that were SARS-CoV-2-associated. Using the MIRA data, every spike-specific TCR was mapped to the spike region that the TCR reacted to and assigned to either a CD4 or a CD8 class. Log10-transformed breadth and depth values were compared by one-way ANOVA with Sidak's multiple comparisons tests. TCRdb obtained this table from immuneACCESS and retained in-frame rearrangements with V and J assigned. These tables miss some clones; where compared with another copy, unresolved V genes account for less than half of the shortfall, and the remainder is unexplained. V and J calls and clone size are as listed in that table; D and trimming were resolved from the DNA. The sample records over 150,000 clones, 90% of which are singletons. Approximately 1.5% of the sample comes from the top ten.

This material consisted of peripheral blood, taken on day 0 of AZD1222 vaccination. This clonotype originated in an adult in good health. Here the chain combines TRBV27 and TRBJ1-4; the junction holds 7 bases that match TRBD1. Here is the DNA: TGTGCCAGCAGACCACTCGACAGGGATAATGAAAAACTGTTTTTT. Translation gives CASRPLDRDNEKLFF. With the rest looked up from the reference TRBV27 and TRBJ1-4 genes rather than sequenced, the full variable domain is EAQVTQNPRYLITVTGKKLTVTCSQNMNHEYMSWYRQDPGLGLRQIYYSMNVEVTDKGDVPEGYKVSRKEKRNFPLILESPSPNQTSLYFCASRPLDRDNEKLFFGSGTQLSVL.